This passage covers 15 T cell receptor beta chains from one sample sequenced in a study of blood T cell repertoires in COVID-19. Data came from immunoSEQ multiplex PCR; TCRdb stores just in-frame clones and leaves some out. The sample has 200,000 or so clones, 65% to 85% seen once; the top ten hold approximately 7.6%. Sequencing was performed on PBMCs or T cells enriched from blood (not recorded which). The receptor source for this set is a man aged 35 to 55 who had recovered from COVID-19.

The chain uses TRBV20-1 and TRBJ1-2; 9 nucleotides match TRBD1. Germline V gives CDR1 DFQATT, CDR2 SNEGSKA (reference sequence). The V segment lost 3 bases and the J segment 9 bases; nucleotides outside the gene matches: 8. The CDR3 is 13 residues long. CDR3 nucleotides: TGCAGTGCTAGTAAGCGGGACAGGGAACGCTACACCTTC. Protein: CSASKRDRERYTF.

The chain recombines TRBV6-5 with TRBJ1-2, with D possibly TRBD1 on 6 matching bases. Trimming left V 5 bases short and J 5 bases short, with 15 bases between. CDR3 length: 14 amino acids. Germline values: CDR1 MNHEY, CDR2 SVGAGI. As DNA, the CDR3 is TGTGCCAGCAGTCCCGGGGGGGCGAGTTATGGCTACACCTTC. It is translated as CASSPGGASYGYTF.

This clone appeared once. The CDR3 DNA sequence: TGTGCCAGCAGCGGAGGTCGCGGGGAGACCCAGTACTTC. Protein: CASSGGRGETQYF. The genes are TRBV27 and TRBJ2-5; tentatively, D is TRBD2 (5 bases). CDR1 and CDR2 from the germline V gene are MNHEY and SMNVEV (reference sequence). V was pared by 6 bases and J by 5 bases, with 13 bases between. The CDR3 length is 13 residues.

The chain has TRBV6-1 and TRBJ1-6, with D unclear. Trimming shortened V by 3 bases and J by 4 bases, and 7 bases separated the two germline ends. In germline, CDR1 is MNHNS, CDR2 SASEGT. The CDR3 is 14 residues long. The CDR3 reads CASSDSGYNSPLHF. In nucleotides, the CDR3 is TGTGCCAGCAGTGATAGCGGGTATAATTCACCCCTCCACTTT.

There are a few counts of this clone. The chain is built from TRBV7-3 and TRBJ1-6; 7 positions agree with TRBD1. Per germline, CDR1 SGHTA and CDR2 FQGTGA. With V trimmed by 6 bases and J by 8 bases, 13 bases remained unmatched. The CDR3 totals 16 residues. The DNA of the CDR3 is TGTGCCAGCAGTCTAAGGCCTAGGGACAGAGATTCACCCCTCCACTTT. Amino acid sequence: CASSLRPRDRDSPLHF.

The chain is built from TRBV5-1 and TRBJ2-7, with 10 nucleotides matching TRBD1. Germline V CDR1 and CDR2: SGHRS, YFSETQ. The ends lost 4 bases at V and 5 bases at J; junction bases unmatched: 12. CDR3 length equals 16 residues. CDR3 loop: CASSPDDRGLGNEQYF. The CDR3 DNA sequence: TGCGCCAGCAGCCCCGATGACAGGGGGCTTGGTAACGAGCAGTACTTC.

The chain carries TRBV5-6 and TRBJ1-4; 9 nucleotides align to TRBD1. The V gene's germline CDR1 is SGHDT and CDR2 YYEEEE. This CDR3 is 16 amino acids long. J gave up 0 bases and V 4 bases, and 4 bases lay outside the gene matches. The chain's CDR3 is CASSATGGPTNEKLFF. Written as DNA, the CDR3 is TGTGCCAGCAGCGCAACAGGGGGCCCAACTAATGAAAAACTGTTTTTT.

The DNA of the CDR3 is TGCGCCAGCCGACTAGCGAGCACCGGGGAGCTGTTTTTT. Its protein product is CASRLASTGELFF. The chain has TRBV5-1 and TRBJ2-2, with TRBD2 matching over 8 bases. From germline, CDR1 is SGHRS and CDR2 YFSETQ. CDR3 length: 13 amino acids. The J segment lost 4 bases and the V segment lost 7 bases, leaving 3 bases of the junction unmatched. The full variable domain, with the rest looked up from reference TRBV5-1 and TRBJ2-2, is KAGVTQTPRYLIKTRGQQVTLSCSPISGHRSVSWYQQTPGQGLQFLFEYFSETQRNKGNFPGRFSGRQFSNSRSEMNVSTLELGDSALYLCASRLASTGELFFGEGSRLTVL.

This clone was counted between two and nine times. The gene calls are TRBV30 and TRBJ1-5; unclear D gene. The CDR3 has 14 residues. V was clipped by 2 bases and J by 0 bases, with 8 bases between them. Looked up from germline, CDR1 is GTSNPN and CDR2 is SVGIG (reference sequence). CDR3 region: CAWSRGGSNQPQHF. The CDR3 DNA follows: TGTGCCTGGAGTCGCGGAGGTAGCAATCAGCCCCAGCATTTT.

This clone has just one count. This chain uses TRBV4-2 with TRBJ1-5; a possible D gene is TRBD1 (6 bases). Deletions cut 0 bases from V and 3 bases from J, with 9 bases between. In germline, CDR1 is LGHNA, CDR2 YNFKEQ. The CDR3 runs to 15 residues. The CDR3 DNA reads as TGTGCCAGCAGCCAAGATGTGGGGGCCAATCAGCCCCAGCATTTT. It is translated as CASSQDVGANQPQHF.

The chain links TRBV3-1 (or the pseudogene TRBV3-2) to TRBJ2-1, with 7 bases aligning to TRBD1. The CDR3 contains 16 residues. V trimming: 1 base; J trimming: 2 bases; junction bases outside the gene matches: 5. CDR1 and CDR2 (germline): LGHDT, YNNKEL (reference sequence). In nucleotides, the CDR3 is TGTGCCAGCAGCCAAGTTAGCACAGGGGCCTACAATGAGCAGTTCTTC. Translation gives CASSQVSTGAYNEQFF.

The V gene is TRBV7-6, the J gene TRBJ1-2, with D possibly matching TRBD1 (5 bases). The CDR3 is 15 amino acids. CDR1 is SGHVS, CDR2 FNYEAQ, per germline. Trimming removed 4 bases at V and 4 bases at J, with 16 bases between. CDR3 loop: CASSSIRGEFYGYTF. The CDR3, as DNA: TGTGCCAGCAGCTCTATAAGGGGCGAATTCTATGGCTACACCTTC.

The rearrangement uses TRBV30 and TRBJ1-6; 8 nucleotides agree with TRBD1. Germline V gives CDR1 GTSNPN, CDR2 SVGIG (reference sequence). The CDR3 is 17 amino acids. V shed 3 bases and J 13 bases; nucleotides not matched to a gene: 20. The CDR3 DNA sequence: TGTGCCTGGAGAGGGGGGGAACCGGGACAGGCCTTCTGGCCCCTCCACTTT. It yields the protein CAWRGGEPGQAFWPLHF.

This clone was seen once. The V gene is TRBV2, the J gene TRBJ1-5; D call uncertain. V lost 5 bases and J 3 bases, leaving 17 bases between the germline ends. The germline CDR1 and CDR2 sequences are SNHLY and FYNNEI. The CDR3 is 16 amino acids. The CDR3 DNA reads as TGTGCCAGCAGTAAATCCTCGGCAGGTCCCAATCAGCCCCAGCATTTT. Translation: CASSKSSAGPNQPQHF.

The rearrangement links TRBV4-2 to TRBJ2-2; D may be TRBD2 (5 bases). The germline V gene has CDR1 LGHNA and CDR2 YNFKEQ. V shed 1 base and J shed 8 bases, with 17 bases lying between them. The CDR3 totals 16 residues. CDR3 nucleotide sequence: TGTGCCAGCAGCCAAGTTGGGGAGCCCGAGAGAGGGGAGCTGTTTTTT. It is translated as CASSQVGEPERGELFF.